In its sample, the clone carrying this TCR beta chain was seen a few times. The antigen remains unidentified. Second-dose intervals of approximately 4 or approximately 12 weeks were pooled. Generated by immunoSEQ multiplex PCR, the TCRdb table keeps only in-frame clones and is missing some. The repertoire holds 250,000 to 300,000 clones, with about 94% as singletons. These data come from a study of T cell responses to AZD1222 COVID-19 vaccine. Study-wide results and limits: Two AZD1222 doses significantly raised spike-specific TCR breadth and depth over controls. Repertoire samples came only from after the peak T cell response.

The CDR3 contains 16 residues. Germline CDR1 and CDR2: MGHRA and YSYEKL. The V and J ends lost 0 bases and 4 bases, in that order; junction bases with no gene match: 8. The source is an adult who received the AZD1222 COVID-19 vaccine. Sequenced here: peripheral blood, sampled 28 days after the second AZD1222 dose. The V and J genes are TRBV4-1 and TRBJ1-2; 7 bases agree with TRBD1. CDR3 DNA: TGCGCCAGCAGCCAAGAAAGTTCAGGGGGGCCCTATGGCTACACCTTC. This translates into CASSQESSGGPYGYTF.